The 24 T cell receptor beta chains presented below share a single source sample, sequenced in a study of shared clonotypes between healthy human individuals. Generated by immunoSEQ multiplex PCR, the TCRdb table keeps only in-frame clones and is missing some. The profile shows some 2,100,000 clones, 95% of them singletons. Input material: naive CD4+ T cells sorted from blood. Subset indicated: CD45RA+ positively selected. The receptor set was obtained from a man aged 18 to 30 in good health.

CDR3 amino acids: CASSVALAGNTIYF. The CDR3 DNA sequence: TGTGCCAGCAGCGTAGCCCTAGCTGGAAACACCATATATTTT. This rearrangement joins TRBV9 to TRBJ1-3; D not resolved. The CDR3 consists of 14 residues. Germline loops: CDR1 SGDLS, CDR2 YYNGEE. Trimming removed 0 bases from V and 2 bases from J, with 6 bases in between.

The chain links TRBV2 to TRBJ2-3, with 8 bases matching TRBD2. This CDR3 region has 14 residues. The J segment lost 2 bases and the V segment lost 8 bases, leaving 6 bases of the junction unmatched. The germline V gene encodes CDR1 SNHLY and CDR2 FYNNEI. This CDR3 reads CASPGTRTTDTQYF. The CDR3 DNA reads TGTGCCAGCCCCGGGACTAGGACCACAGATACGCAGTATTTT. Full variable domain (outside the CDR3, taken from reference TRBV2 and TRBJ2-3): EPEVTQTPSHQVTQMGQEVILRCVPISNHLYFYWYRQILGQKVEFLVSFYNNEISEKSEIFDDQFSVERPDGSNFTLKIRSTKLEDSAMYFCASPGTRTTDTQYFGPGTRLTVL.

CDR3 sequence reads: CASSQNPIWHEQFF. In DNA form, the CDR3 reads TGTGCCAGCAGCCAAAACCCCATATGGCATGAGCAGTTCTTC. V gene TRBV14 combines with J gene TRBJ2-1; D is undetermined. Trimming took off 2 bases at V and 8 bases at J, with 13 bases between the two ends. From germline, CDR1 is SGHDN and CDR2 FVKESK. This CDR3 has 14 residues.

The V and J genes are TRBV7-9 and TRBJ2-3; 9 positions agree with TRBD2. Trimming removed 8 bases from V and 2 bases from J; junction bases left unmatched: 2. CDR3 length: 13 residues. Germline values: CDR1 SEHNR, CDR2 FQNEAQ (reference sequence). The CDR3 loop is CASAGGPTDTQYF. The DNA of the CDR3 is TGTGCCAGCGCGGGAGGGCCCACAGATACGCAGTATTTT.

The chain recombines TRBV6-6 with TRBJ2-5; D gene ambiguous. This CDR3 is built from 12 residues. The V end was cut by 6 bases, the J end by 2 bases, with 7 bases between. Germline values: CDR1 MNHNY, CDR2 SVGAGI (reference sequence). DNA for the CDR3: TGTGCCAGCAGCCACCTTCAAGAGACCCAGTACTTC. Amino acid sequence: CASSHLQETQYF.

This chain connects TRBV5-4 to TRBJ2-3; 16 bases align to TRBD2. The CDR3 length is 17 residues. V dropped 4 bases and J dropped 5; count of bases not matched to a gene: 7. Looked up from germline, CDR1 is SGHNT and CDR2 is YYREEE (reference sequence). Written as DNA, the CDR3 is TGTGCCAGCAGCCGCCCGGGACTAGCGGGAGGGCGAGATACGCAGTATTTT. Translating gives CASSRPGLAGGRDTQYF.

V is TRBV5-5 and J is TRBJ2-2, with TRBD1 matching over 8 bases. The ends lost 1 base at V and 4 bases at J; junction bases unmatched: 3. The CDR3 runs 15 residues. The germline V gene has CDR1 SGHKS and CDR2 YYEKEE (reference sequence). CDR3 DNA: TGTGCCAGCAGCTTGCTTACAGGGGGCACCGGGGAGCTGTTTTTT. Its protein is CASSLLTGGTGELFF.

The chain uses TRBV4-1 and TRBJ2-5, with 7 bases matching TRBD2. This CDR3 has 13 residues. The germline CDR1 and CDR2 sequences are MGHRA and YSYEKL. J gave up 4 bases and V 8 bases, and 7 bases lay outside the gene matches. The CDR3 sequence: CASRGVAGETQYF. The CDR3 DNA sequence: TGCGCCAGCCGGGGGGTTGCGGGAGAGACCCAGTACTTC.

This clone has only one observation. V is TRBV27 and J is TRBJ1-6; D unclear. Per the germline V gene, CDR1 is MNHEY and CDR2 is SMNVEV (reference sequence). Trimming took 9 bases from V and 7 from J, leaving 7 bases between them. The length of the CDR3 is 11 residues. CDR3 bases: TGTGCCAGTGACGGAAATTCACCCCTCCACTTT. The encoded protein is CASDGNSPLHF.

The J gene is TRBJ1-6, the V gene TRBV5-4; D might be TRBD1 (5 bases). Germline V lookup: CDR1 SGHNT, CDR2 YYREEE (reference sequence). The CDR3 totals 19 residues. Trimming cost V 0 bases and J 0 bases, with 16 bases left between them. CDR3 sequence: CASSLAGSKKGSYNSPLHF. In DNA, the CDR3 is TGTGCCAGCAGCTTGGCAGGGTCAAAGAAGGGCTCCTATAATTCACCCCTCCACTTT.

This rearrangement joins TRBV10-1 to TRBJ1-2; no clear D. Germline CDR1 is WNHNN and CDR2 is SYGVQD (reference sequence). V was pared by 3 bases and J by 7 bases, with 39 bases between. This CDR3 is built from 22 residues. In DNA form, the CDR3 reads TGCGCCAGCAGTGAATTCCTACGGCCCCCCGATCTAATCTCACGCCGTACTATTGGCTACACCTTC. Protein sequence: CASSEFLRPPDLISRRTIGYTF.

In nucleotides, the CDR3 is TGTGCCAGCAGCAATCCTACCGCAGATACGCAGTATTTT. Translating it yields CASSNPTADTQYF. V is TRBV21-1 and J is TRBJ2-3; the table's D gene call, TRBD2, was not cross checked with the DNA. TRBV21-1 is deemed a pseudogene. There are 13 residues in the CDR3.

The chain is built from TRBV18 and TRBJ2-1; D remains unclear. Trimming took off 3 bases at V and 0 bases at J, with 9 bases between the two ends. The CDR3 extends over 15 amino acids. Germline CDR1 KGHSH, CDR2 LQKENI. The CDR3 loop reads CASSPRGTSYNEQFF. The DNA of the CDR3 is TGTGCCAGCTCACCCCGCGGAACCTCCTACAATGAGCAGTTCTTC. Using reference TRBV18 and TRBJ2-1 for the parts outside the CDR3, the full variable domain is NAGVMQNPRHLVRRRGQEARLRCSPMKGHSHVYWYRQLPEEGLKFMVYLQKENIIDESGMPKERFSAEFPKEGPSILRIQQVVRGDSAAYFCASSPRGTSYNEQFFGPGTRLTVL.

V usage is TRBV19 and J usage is TRBJ2-5, with 10 bases that match TRBD1. Germline loops: CDR1 LNHDA, CDR2 SQIVND (reference sequence). Trimming cost V 3 bases and J 5 bases; bases outside gene matches: 9. There are 16 residues in the CDR3. The CDR3 loop is CASSISGTGDRETQYF. Here the CDR3 DNA reads TGTGCCAGTAGTATCTCGGGGACAGGGGACCGCGAGACCCAGTACTTC. Complete variable domain (other parts from reference TRBV19 and TRBJ2-5): DGGITQSPKYLFRKEGQNVTLSCEQNLNHDAMYWYRQDPGQGLRLIYYSQIVNDFQKGDIAEGYSVSREKKESFPLTVTSAQKNPTAFYLCASSISGTGDRETQYFGPGTRLLVL.

The rearrangement links TRBV30 to TRBJ2-3, with 10 bases identical to TRBD2. The length of the CDR3 is 16 residues. In germline, CDR1 is GTSNPN, CDR2 SVGIG (reference sequence). V lost 5 bases to trimming and J lost 3 bases; unmatched junction nucleotides: 11. The CDR3 sequence: CAWGSGTSERTDTQYF. The CDR3 DNA reads TGTGCCTGGGGCTCCGGGACTAGCGAGAGGACAGATACGCAGTATTTT.

V is TRBV19 and J is TRBJ2-1, with 9 bases lining up with TRBD2. Germline V lookup: CDR1 LNHDA, CDR2 SQIVND (reference sequence). The CDR3 length is 14 residues. Trimming removed 6 bases from V and 6 bases from J; junction bases left unmatched: 6. In DNA, the CDR3 is TGTGCCAGTAGGGCGGGAGGGAATTTCAATGAGCAGTTCTTC. Protein product: CASRAGGNFNEQFF.

CDR3 sequence reads: CAISHNRGLYEQYF. The CDR3 nucleotides read TGTGCCATCAGTCACAACAGGGGGCTCTACGAGCAGTACTTC. The V and J genes are TRBV10-3 and TRBJ2-7; 9 nucleotides agree with TRBD1. V lost 5 bases and J lost 3; bases outside the gene matches: 5. This CDR3 has 14 amino acids. Germline V gene sequence: CDR1 ENHRY, CDR2 SYGVKD.

The rearrangement links TRBV13 to TRBJ2-1; perhaps TRBD1 as D (6 bases). The CDR3 is 21 residues long. V dropped 3 bases and J dropped 0 bases, with 27 bases sitting between them. The germline V gene encodes CDR1 PRHDT and CDR2 FYEKMQ (reference sequence). CDR3 bases: TGTGCCAGCAGCTTCGCCGGGACACCAGTCTCGGCTAATTTCTCCTACAATGAGCAGTTCTTC. It specifies CASSFAGTPVSANFSYNEQFF.

Points on this clone: This specimen includes other DNA sequences encoding the same CDR3. The CDR3 spells CSVEGGSRTEAFF. The CDR3 nucleotides read TGCAGCGTTGAGGGGGGGTCCCGCACTGAAGCTTTCTTT. The chain joins TRBV29-1 to TRBJ1-1; D may be TRBD1 (5 bases). The length of the CDR3 is 13 residues. CDR1 SQVTM and CDR2 ANQGSEA come from the germline V gene. The germline V and J ends were trimmed by 3 bases and 4 bases, with 12 bases remaining between them.

V gene TRBV30 combines with J gene TRBJ1-1, with a possible D match to TRBD1 (5 bases). The V gene's germline CDR1 is GTSNPN and CDR2 SVGIG (reference sequence). V was clipped by 4 bases and J by 0 bases, with 9 bases between them. The length of the CDR3 is 13 residues. Written as DNA, the CDR3 is TGTGCCTGGAATGCGGGGGTGAACACTGAAGCTTTCTTT. It is translated as CAWNAGVNTEAFF.

This clone is a singleton in its sample. The rearrangement joins TRBV14 to TRBJ2-7; TRBD2 aligns across 14 bases. CDR1 is SGHDN, CDR2 FVKESK, per germline. With 4 bases clipped from V and 0 bases from J, the junction kept 8 bases outside the gene matches. The CDR3 loop spans 18 amino acids. CDR3 residues: CASSPRTSGRLSSYEQYF. The CDR3 nucleotides read TGTGCCAGCAGCCCCCGGACTAGCGGGAGGCTAAGCTCCTACGAGCAGTACTTC.

The table lists this clone with a few counts. The rearrangement links TRBV7-2 to TRBJ2-1; TRBD2 matches 13 bases. Germline trimming cut 3 bases from V and 15 bases from J; bases unmatched to any gene: 14. Germline CDR1 reads SGHTA; CDR2 reads FQGNSA. The CDR3 is 16 amino acids. In nucleotides, the CDR3 is TGTGCCAGCAGCTTGTCCGGGACTAGCGGGACCGGCGGTCTGTTCTTC. It codes for CASSLSGTSGTGGLFF.

Worth noting for this clone: Additional DNA sequences in this sample encode the identical CDR3. The chain recombines TRBV28 with TRBJ1-5, with no clear D. The CDR3 has 12 amino acids. CDR1 MDHEN and CDR2 SYDVKM come from the germline V gene. Trimming left V 3 bases short and J 7 bases short, with 7 bases between. The CDR3 reads CASSFVGQPQHF. In nucleotides, the CDR3 is TGTGCCAGCAGTTTTGTGGGCCAGCCCCAGCATTTT. Combining the CDR3 with reference TRBV28 and TRBJ1-5 gives the whole variable domain DVKVTQSSRYLVKRTGEKVFLECVQDMDHENMFWYRQDPGLGLRLIYFSYDVKMKEKGDIPEGYSVSREKKERFSLILESASTNQTSMYLCASSFVGQPQHFGDGTRLSIL.

V and J are TRBV6-1 and TRBJ1-5; D is ambiguous. The CDR3 runs 12 residues. The ends were cut back, 2 bases at V and 11 bases at J, with 10 bases in the middle. Germline V CDR1 and CDR2: MNHNS, SASEGT. The CDR3 DNA reads TGTGCCAGCAGTGAATTGGGTCGAGCCCAGCATTTT. Translating it yields CASSELGRAQHF.